This passage covers 27 T cell receptor beta chains from one sample sequenced in a study of blood T cell repertoires in COVID-19. Some clones are missing from TCRdb's copy, which holds only in-frame ones; the method was immunoSEQ multiplex PCR. The sample includes about 200,000 clones, more than 85% of them seen just once. Sequenced: peripheral blood. These receptors came from a man between 35 and 55 years old with acute or convalescent COVID-19.

This clone came up once. The chain couples TRBV18 to TRBJ2-2; D is undetermined. Trimming removed 2 bases at V and 0 bases at J, with 10 bases between. There are 16 residues in the CDR3. The germline V gene encodes CDR1 KGHSH and CDR2 LQKENI. The CDR3 is CASSPYGSTNTGELFF. The CDR3 coding sequence is TGTGCCAGCTCACCATACGGGTCTACGAACACCGGGGAGCTGTTTTTT.

The chain joins TRBV6-5 to TRBJ2-5, with D possibly being TRBD2 (5 bases). The CDR3 is 14 residues long. V gave up 2 bases and J gave up 5 bases, with 12 bases separating them. From germline, CDR1 is MNHEY and CDR2 SVGAGI. Here the CDR3 reads CASSYGTRPETQYF. CDR3 DNA: TGTGCCAGCAGTTACGGAACTAGGCCCGAGACCCAGTACTTC.

This chain links TRBV3-1 (or the pseudogene TRBV3-2) with TRBJ1-1, with 10 bases lining up with TRBD1. CDR3 length: 15 amino acids. The V gene end was trimmed by 4 bases and the J gene end by 8 bases; junction bases not matched to a gene: 10. Germline values: CDR1 LGHDT, CDR2 YNNKEL (reference sequence). The CDR3 is CASSLGPGTGAEAFF. Here the CDR3 DNA reads TGTGCCAGCAGCCTCGGTCCCGGGACAGGGGCCGAAGCTTTCTTT.

The V call is TRBV6-5, the J call TRBJ1-4; D is possibly TRBD1 (5 bases). The V gene's germline CDR1 is MNHEY and CDR2 SVGAGI. The CDR3 consists of 16 residues. The V end lost 0 bases, the J end lost 5 bases, and 13 bases lay between the germline ends. CDR3 protein: CASSYSGRAGNEKLFF. CDR3 nucleotide sequence: TGTGCCAGCAGTTACTCGGGCAGGGCAGGGAATGAAAAACTGTTTTTT.

The chain recombines TRBV6-2 or TRBV6-3 with TRBJ1-1; D not resolved. The CDR3 is made up of 13 amino acids. The germline gives CDR1 MNHEY, CDR2 SVGEGT. V was cut by 3 bases and J by 1 base, with 6 bases left in between. DNA for the CDR3: TGTGCCAGCAGTTATATTTGGAACACTGAAGCTTTCTTT. This translates into CASSYIWNTEAFF.

The chain uses TRBV7-9 and TRBJ1-2, with TRBD1 matching over 11 bases. Germline CDR1 reads SEHNR; CDR2 reads FQNEAQ (reference sequence). J gave up 8 bases and V 1 base, and 6 bases lay outside the gene matches. This CDR3 contains 15 residues. CDR3 DNA sequence: TGTGCCAGCAGCTTAGTAGGGACAGGGGGTACCGGCTACACCTTC. It yields the protein CASSLVGTGGTGYTF. Full variable domain (missing parts from reference TRBV7-9 and TRBJ1-2): DTGVSQNPRHKITKRGQNVTFRCDPISEHNRLYWYRQTLGQGPEFLTYFQNEAQLEKSRLLSDRFSAERPKGSFSTLEIQRTEQGDSAMYLCASSLVGTGGTGYTFGSGTRLTVV.

This rearrangement joins TRBV7-2 to TRBJ2-1; TRBD2 matches 11 bases. The V gene end was trimmed by 1 base and the J gene end by 7 bases; junction bases not matched to a gene: 12. The germline CDR1 and CDR2 sequences are SGHTA and FQGNSA. The CDR3 length is 18 residues. Written as DNA, the CDR3 is TGTGCCAGCAGCTTAGGGCTACTAGCGGGAGACCTCTCAAATGAGCAGTTCTTC. Protein: CASSLGLLAGDLSNEQFF.

This chain links TRBV6-5 with TRBJ2-1, with 8 bases identical to TRBD1. V shed 7 bases, J shed 8 bases, and the junction held 4 bases outside the gene matches. The germline V gene has CDR1 MNHEY and CDR2 SVGAGI. The CDR3 loop spans 12 amino acids. CDR3 sequence (DNA): TGTGCCAGCACCTCAGGGGGCTATGAGCAGTTCTTC. Its protein is CASTSGGYEQFF.

In this sample, this clone turned up once. The rearrangement joins TRBV7-9 to TRBJ2-1; D is possibly TRBD2 (6 bases). The germline V and J ends were trimmed by 3 bases and 8 bases, with 14 bases remaining between them. Germline assignment: CDR1 SEHNR and CDR2 FQNEAQ (reference sequence). The CDR3 spans 14 residues. The CDR3, as DNA: TGTGCCAGCAGCTTCTCGACTAGAAGTGATGAGCAGTTCTTC. Its translation is CASSFSTRSDEQFF.

V gene TRBV19 combines with J gene TRBJ2-2, with 9 bases that match TRBD1. Germline CDR1 reads LNHDA; CDR2 reads SQIVND (reference sequence). The CDR3 sequence is 15 residues long. Trimming took 3 bases from V and 7 from J; bases not matched to a gene: 6. Written as DNA, the CDR3 is TGTGCCAGTAGTATGGGACAGGGAGATCTCGGGGAGCTGTTTTTT. Translated, it gives CASSMGQGDLGELFF.

The V gene is TRBV24-1, the J gene TRBJ1-2, with D uncertain. Per the germline V gene, CDR1 is KGHDR and CDR2 is SFDVKD. The CDR3 spans 13 residues. Trimming took 2 bases from V and 9 from J, leaving 12 bases between them. For the CDR3, the DNA is TGTGCCACCAGTGATTCGACGGCCAGGAGCTACACCTTC. Protein: CATSDSTARSYTF.

V gene TRBV20-1 combines with J gene TRBJ2-7; TRBD1 agrees at 8 bases. This CDR3 contains 13 residues. The J segment lost 1 base and the V segment lost 3 bases, leaving 2 bases of the junction unmatched. CDR1 is DFQATT and CDR2 is SNEGSKA in the germline V gene (reference sequence). The CDR3 DNA reads as TGCAGTGCTAGTGGGGACAGGTCCTACGAGCAGTACTTC. Its protein is CSASGDRSYEQYF.

V is TRBV6-5 and J is TRBJ1-3; the match to TRBD1 covers 8 bases. Germline V lookup: CDR1 MNHEY, CDR2 SVGAGI. After removal of 6 bases from V and 0 bases from J, the junction contained 4 bases not matched to a gene. The CDR3 contains 15 residues. The DNA for the CDR3 is TGTGCCAGCAGAAGTACAGGGGGCTCTGGAAACACCATATATTTT. Its translation is CASRSTGGSGNTIYF.

The chain carries TRBV9 and TRBJ2-2, with D possibly TRBD1 on 5 matching bases. The CDR3 is made up of 16 amino acids. Germline V gene lookup returns CDR1 SGDLS and CDR2 YYNGEE. V lost 0 bases and J lost 6, with 15 bases in between. This CDR3 reads CASSVAGLWGSGELFF. CDR3 sequence (DNA): TGTGCCAGCAGCGTAGCGGGCTTATGGGGCTCCGGGGAGCTGTTTTTT. The variable domain in full, with the rest retrieved from reference TRBV9 and TRBJ2-2, is DSGVTQTPKHLITATGQRVTLRCSPRSGDLSVYWYQQSLDQGLQFLIQYYNGEERAKGNILERFSAQQFPDLHSELNLSSLELGDSALYFCASSVAGLWGSGELFFGEGSRLTVL.

This clone has only one observation. The V call is TRBV11-2, the J call TRBJ2-7; tentatively, D is TRBD2 (7 bases). V lost 4 bases and J 4 bases, leaving 14 bases between the germline ends. Germline V gene data show CDR1 as SGHAT and CDR2 as FQNNGV. This CDR3 has 14 amino acids. The CDR3 DNA reads TGTGCCAGCAGCTCACTCGGGGGGCCGTACGAGCAGTACTTC. Encoded protein: CASSSLGGPYEQYF.

This clone was seen only once. This chain links TRBV11-2 with TRBJ2-1; D possibly corresponds to TRBD2 (6 bases). CDR3 length: 14 amino acids. V was clipped by 11 bases and J by 1 base, with 15 bases between them. CDR1 is SGHAT and CDR2 is FQNNGV in the germline V gene. The DNA for the CDR3 is TGTGCCTGCCTCGGGGGTAATTCCTACAATGAGCAGTTCTTC. Residues: CACLGGNSYNEQFF. The whole variable domain, remainder taken from reference TRBV11-2 and TRBJ2-1, is EAGVAQSPRYKIIEKRQSVAFWCNPISGHATLYWYQQILGQGPKLLIQFQNNGVVDDSQLPKDRFSAERLKGVDSTLKIQPAKLEDSAVYLCACLGGNSYNEQFFGPGTRLTVL.

The chain couples TRBV10-1 to TRBJ2-1; 8 bases agree with TRBD2. There are 19 residues in the CDR3. V lost 4 bases, J lost 3 bases, and 17 bases stayed unmatched. Germline assignment: CDR1 WNHNN and CDR2 SYGVQD (reference sequence). The CDR3 bases are TGCGCCAGCAGTGTGGGTCGTGCGGGGGGCCAGCTAAACTACAATGAGCAGTTCTTC. It specifies CASSVGRAGGQLNYNEQFF.

The J gene is TRBJ1-3, the V gene TRBV6-5; TRBD1 is a possible D gene (5 bases). The germline V gene encodes CDR1 MNHEY and CDR2 SVGAGI. The CDR3 contains 15 residues. With 0 bases removed from V and 3 bases from J, the gap between germline ends came to 9 bases. CDR3 loop: CASSYSMGGGNTIYF. CDR3 coding DNA: TGTGCCAGCAGTTACTCGATGGGGGGTGGAAACACCATATATTTT.

The chain uses TRBV30 and TRBJ1-5; D not resolved. The V end lost 2 bases, the J end lost 7 bases, and 12 bases lay between the germline ends. CDR1 and CDR2 from the germline V gene are GTSNPN and SVGIG (reference sequence). The CDR3 spans 13 residues. Here the CDR3 reads CAWSRDVSQPQHF. CDR3 sequence (DNA): TGTGCCTGGAGTAGAGATGTCTCCCAGCCCCAGCATTTT.

The chain recombines TRBV7-9 with TRBJ2-5, with 9 bases lining up with TRBD2. Germline values: CDR1 SEHNR, CDR2 FQNEAQ (reference sequence). CDR3 size: 15 residues. J lost 4 bases, V lost 7 bases, and 10 bases had no gene match. The CDR3 nucleotides read TGTGCCAGCACCCCGGGCGGGGGGGCCCGAGAGACCCAGTACTTC. It translates to CASTPGGGARETQYF. Full variable domain (rest looked up from reference TRBV7-9 and TRBJ2-5): DTGVSQNPRHKITKRGQNVTFRCDPISEHNRLYWYRQTLGQGPEFLTYFQNEAQLEKSRLLSDRFSAERPKGSFSTLEIQRTEQGDSAMYLCASTPGGGARETQYFGPGTRLLVL.

The chain employs TRBV6-5 and TRBJ2-7; tentative D call: TRBD2 (5 bases). Looked up from germline, CDR1 is MNHEY and CDR2 is SVGAGI. CDR3 length: 15 residues. Deletions cut 7 bases from V and 2 bases from J, with 18 bases between. Here the CDR3 DNA reads TGTGCCAGCACTCCCGGGCCGGACGGGGCCTACGAGCAGTACTTC. Translated: CASTPGPDGAYEQYF.

J is TRBJ2-2 and V is TRBV2; tentative D call: TRBD1 (5 bases). The CDR3 totals 16 residues. Germline V gene lookup returns CDR1 SNHLY and CDR2 FYNNEI. Trimming left V 1 base short and J 4 bases short, with 13 bases between. In DNA, the CDR3 is TGTGCCAGCAGTGAAGGCGCAGGGTCGCCCACCGGGGAGCTGTTTTTT. Translation gives CASSEGAGSPTGELFF.

V and J are TRBV7-9 and TRBJ2-1, with 12 bases identical to TRBD2. The CDR3 runs 17 residues. CDR1 is SEHNR and CDR2 is FQNEAQ in the germline V gene (reference sequence). Unmatched junction bases numbered 5, after V lost 4 bases and J lost 1 base. CDR3 amino acids: CASSSGLAGISYNEQFF. The CDR3 DNA is TGTGCCAGCAGCTCGGGACTAGCGGGCATATCCTACAATGAGCAGTTCTTC.

The rearrangement uses TRBV4-2 and TRBJ1-4; no firm D call. CDR1 LGHNA and CDR2 YNFKEQ come from the germline V gene. There are 17 residues in the CDR3. The V and J ends lost 1 base and 1 base respectively, with 13 bases between them. The CDR3 sequence is CASSQGLAAGTNEKLFF. In nucleotides, the CDR3 is TGTGCCAGCAGCCAAGGATTGGCAGCGGGAACTAATGAAAAACTGTTTTTT.

The J gene is TRBJ1-6, the V gene TRBV2, with 7 bases identical to TRBD1. The trim removed 5 bases at V and 0 bases at J, leaving 4 bases unmatched. The CDR3 loop spans 16 amino acids. Germline assignment: CDR1 SNHLY and CDR2 FYNNEI. This CDR3 reads CASSPDRSSYNSPLHF. The CDR3 DNA follows: TGTGCCAGCAGTCCGGACAGGAGCTCCTATAATTCACCCCTCCACTTT. The variable domain in full, with the rest retrieved from reference TRBV2 and TRBJ1-6, is EPEVTQTPSHQVTQMGQEVILRCVPISNHLYFYWYRQILGQKVEFLVSFYNNEISEKSEIFDDQFSVERPDGSNFTLKIRSTKLEDSAMYFCASSPDRSSYNSPLHFGNGTRLTVT.

This rearrangement joins TRBV29-1 to TRBJ1-2; TRBD1 agrees at 7 bases. The CDR3 length is 14 residues. Trimming at V came to 2 bases and at J to 8 bases, leaving 11 bases not matched to a gene. Looked up from germline, CDR1 is SQVTM and CDR2 is ANQGSEA. CDR3 bases: TGCAGCGTTGAAAGAGTGCGGCAGGGGGGAGGCTACACCTTC. It is translated as CSVERVRQGGGYTF.

The rearrangement links TRBV4-2 to TRBJ1-5, with 8 bases identical to TRBD1. Looked up from germline, CDR1 is LGHNA and CDR2 is YNFKEQ. The CDR3 has 16 amino acids. V dropped 0 bases and J dropped 7; count of bases not matched to a gene: 8. This CDR3 is CASSQDWQGAWQPQHF. The CDR3 DNA reads TGTGCCAGCAGCCAAGATTGGCAGGGGGCATGGCAGCCCCAGCATTTT.